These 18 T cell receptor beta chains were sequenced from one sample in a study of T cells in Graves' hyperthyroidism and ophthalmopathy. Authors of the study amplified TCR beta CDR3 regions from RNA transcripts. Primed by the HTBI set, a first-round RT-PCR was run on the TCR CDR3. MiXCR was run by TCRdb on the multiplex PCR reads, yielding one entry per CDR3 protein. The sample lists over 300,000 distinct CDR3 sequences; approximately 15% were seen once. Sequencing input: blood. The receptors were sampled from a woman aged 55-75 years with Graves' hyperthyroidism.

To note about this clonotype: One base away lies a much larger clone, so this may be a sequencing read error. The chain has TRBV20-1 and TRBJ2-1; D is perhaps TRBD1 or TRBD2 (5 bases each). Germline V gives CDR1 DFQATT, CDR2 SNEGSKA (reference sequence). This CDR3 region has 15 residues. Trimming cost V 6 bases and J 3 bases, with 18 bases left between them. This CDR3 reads CSATNRDPIYNEQFF. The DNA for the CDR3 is TGCAGTGCGACAAACCGGGACCCCATCTACAATGAGCAGTTCTTC.

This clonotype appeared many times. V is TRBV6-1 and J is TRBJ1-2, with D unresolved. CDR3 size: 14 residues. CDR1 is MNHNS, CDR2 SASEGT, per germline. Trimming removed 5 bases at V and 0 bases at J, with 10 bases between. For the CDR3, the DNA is TGTGCCAGCAGTTCGGACGGCGCTAACTATGGCTACACCTTC. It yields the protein CASSSDGANYGYTF.

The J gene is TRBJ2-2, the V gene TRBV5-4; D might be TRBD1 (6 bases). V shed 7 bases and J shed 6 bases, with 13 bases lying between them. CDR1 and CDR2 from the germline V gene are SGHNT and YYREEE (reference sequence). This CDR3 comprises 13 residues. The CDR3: CASQTRGPGELFF. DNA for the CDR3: TGTGCCAGCCAAACCAGGGGCCCCGGGGAGCTGTTTTTT.

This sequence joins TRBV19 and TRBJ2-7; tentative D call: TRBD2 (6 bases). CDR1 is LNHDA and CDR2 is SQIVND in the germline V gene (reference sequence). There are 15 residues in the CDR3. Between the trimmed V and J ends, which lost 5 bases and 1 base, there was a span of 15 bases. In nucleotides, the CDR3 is TGTGCCAGTAGTTCCGCCGGGACTTCATCCTACGAGCAGTACTTC. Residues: CASSSAGTSSYEQYF.

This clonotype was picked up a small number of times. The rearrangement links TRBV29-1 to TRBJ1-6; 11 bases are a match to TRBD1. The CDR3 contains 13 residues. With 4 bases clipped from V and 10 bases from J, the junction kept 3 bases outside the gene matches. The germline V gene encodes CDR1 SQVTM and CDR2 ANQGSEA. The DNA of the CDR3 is TGCAGCGTTGGGACAGGGGGCGACTCACCCCTCCACTTT. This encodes CSVGTGGDSPLHF.

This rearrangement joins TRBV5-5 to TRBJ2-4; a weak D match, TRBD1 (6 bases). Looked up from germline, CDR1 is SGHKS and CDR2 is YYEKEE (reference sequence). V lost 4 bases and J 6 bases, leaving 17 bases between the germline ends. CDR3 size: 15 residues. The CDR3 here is CASSPAGQRGNIQYF. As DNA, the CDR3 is TGTGCCAGCAGCCCCGCCGGACAGAGGGGAAACATTCAGTACTTC. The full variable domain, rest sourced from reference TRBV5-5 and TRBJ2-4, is DAGVTQSPTHLIKTRGQQVTLRCSPISGHKSVSWYQQVLGQGPQFIFQYYEKEERGRGNFPDRFSARQFPNYSSELNVNALLLGDSALYLCASSPAGQRGNIQYFGAGTRLSVL.

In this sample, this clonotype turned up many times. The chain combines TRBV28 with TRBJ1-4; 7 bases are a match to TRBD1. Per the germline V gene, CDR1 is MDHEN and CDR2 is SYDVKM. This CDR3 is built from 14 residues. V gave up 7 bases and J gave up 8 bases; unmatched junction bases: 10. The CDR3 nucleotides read TGTGCCAGCACAACAGGGGCCACGGGGGAAAAACTGTTTTTT. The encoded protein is CASTTGATGEKLFF.

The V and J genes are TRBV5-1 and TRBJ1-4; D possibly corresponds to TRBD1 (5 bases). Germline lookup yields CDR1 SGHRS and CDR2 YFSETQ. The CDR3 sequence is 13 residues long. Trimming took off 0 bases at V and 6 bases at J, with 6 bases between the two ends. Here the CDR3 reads CASSLAGDEKLFF. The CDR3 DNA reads TGCGCCAGCAGCTTGGCGGGGGATGAAAAACTGTTTTTT.

The CDR3 loop reads CASSPTRDRGRELFF. DNA of the CDR3: TGTGCCAGTAGTCCGACCCGGGACAGGGGTCGGGAGCTGTTTTTT. The chain is built from TRBV19 and TRBJ2-2; 10 bases map to TRBD1. Trimming cost V 5 bases and J 9 bases; bases outside gene matches: 9. This CDR3 has 15 residues. The germline V gene has CDR1 LNHDA and CDR2 SQIVND (reference sequence). The full variable domain, in which reference TRBV19 and TRBJ2-2 provide the parts outside the CDR3, is DGGITQSPKYLFRKEGQNVTLSCEQNLNHDAMYWYRQDPGQGLRLIYYSQIVNDFQKGDIAEGYSVSREKKESFPLTVTSAQKNPTAFYLCASSPTRDRGRELFFGEGSRLTVL.

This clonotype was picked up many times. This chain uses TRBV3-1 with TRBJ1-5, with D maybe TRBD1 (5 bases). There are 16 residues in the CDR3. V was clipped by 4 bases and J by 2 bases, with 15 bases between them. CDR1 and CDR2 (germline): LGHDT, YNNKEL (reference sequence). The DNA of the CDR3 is TGTGCCAGCAGCCCGTACCGGGGGTATGGCAATCAGCCCCAGCATTTT. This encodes CASSPYRGYGNQPQHF.

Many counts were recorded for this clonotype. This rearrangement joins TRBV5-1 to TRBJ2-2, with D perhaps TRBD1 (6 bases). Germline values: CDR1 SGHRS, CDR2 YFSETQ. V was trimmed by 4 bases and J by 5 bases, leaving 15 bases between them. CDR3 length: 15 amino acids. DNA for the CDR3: TGCGCCAGCAGCCCGAGGACAGATGGGACCGGGGAGCTGTTTTTT. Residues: CASSPRTDGTGELFF.

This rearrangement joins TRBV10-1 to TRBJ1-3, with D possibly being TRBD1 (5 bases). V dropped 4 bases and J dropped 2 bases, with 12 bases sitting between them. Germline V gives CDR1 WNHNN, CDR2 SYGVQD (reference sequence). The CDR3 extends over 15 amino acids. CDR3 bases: TGCGCCAGCAGTGGGGGCACGACGACTGGAAACACCATATATTTT. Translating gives CASSGGTTTGNTIYF.

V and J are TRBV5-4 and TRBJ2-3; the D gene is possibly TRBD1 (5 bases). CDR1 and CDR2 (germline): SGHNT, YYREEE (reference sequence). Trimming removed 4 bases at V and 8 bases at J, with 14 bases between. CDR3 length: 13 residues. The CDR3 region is CASSPDSSSTQYF. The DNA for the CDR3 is TGTGCCAGCAGCCCAGACAGCAGCTCTACGCAGTATTTT.

Here the CDR3 DNA reads TGTGCCAGCACGGTGGACATGGCTGGAAACACCATATATTTT. Translating it yields CASTVDMAGNTIYF. The chain couples TRBV18 to TRBJ1-3, with D maybe TRBD1 (5 bases). The CDR3 length is 14 residues. CDR1 is KGHSH, CDR2 LQKENI, per germline. V was pared by 8 bases and J by 2 bases, with 13 bases between.

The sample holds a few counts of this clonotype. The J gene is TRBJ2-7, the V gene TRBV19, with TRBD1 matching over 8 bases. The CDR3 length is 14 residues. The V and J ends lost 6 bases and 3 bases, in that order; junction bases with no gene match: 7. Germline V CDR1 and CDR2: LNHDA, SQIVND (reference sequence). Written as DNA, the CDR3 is TGTGCCAGTAGCCCGGGACAGGTATACTACGAGCAGTACTTC. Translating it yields CASSPGQVYYEQYF. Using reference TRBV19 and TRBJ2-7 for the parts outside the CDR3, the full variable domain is DGGITQSPKYLFRKEGQNVTLSCEQNLNHDAMYWYRQDPGQGLRLIYYSQIVNDFQKGDIAEGYSVSREKKESFPLTVTSAQKNPTAFYLCASSPGQVYYEQYFGPGTRLTVT.

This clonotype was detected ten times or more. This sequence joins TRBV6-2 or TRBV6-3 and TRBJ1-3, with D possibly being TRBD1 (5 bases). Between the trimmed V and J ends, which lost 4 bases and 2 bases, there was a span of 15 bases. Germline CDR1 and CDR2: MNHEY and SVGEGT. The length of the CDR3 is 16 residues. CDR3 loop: CASSSPGRRTGNTIYF. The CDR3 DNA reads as TGTGCCAGCAGTTCCCCGGGACGAAGAACTGGAAACACCATATATTTT.

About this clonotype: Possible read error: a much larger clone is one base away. CDR3 region: CASSYSIAGGYGYTF. The CDR3 nucleotides read TGTGCCAGCAGTTACTCTATTGCGGGGGGCTATGGCTACACCTTC. The rearrangement joins TRBV6-5 to TRBJ1-2; D might be TRBD1 (5 bases). From germline, CDR1 is MNHEY and CDR2 SVGAGI. This CDR3 region has 15 residues. V was pared by 0 bases and J by 4 bases, with 12 bases between.

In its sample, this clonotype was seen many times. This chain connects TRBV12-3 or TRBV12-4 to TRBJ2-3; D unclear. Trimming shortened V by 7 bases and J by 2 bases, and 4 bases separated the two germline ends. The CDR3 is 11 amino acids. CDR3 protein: CASTYTDTQYF. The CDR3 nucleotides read TGTGCCAGCACCTACACAGATACGCAGTATTTT.